This T cell receptor beta chain is from a study of T cell repertoires in cytomegalovirus infection (dated by TCRdb to about 2019). About the full investigation: Alongside well-studied HLA-B-restricted epitopes, the peptide stimulations were aimed at recently identified HLA-C-restricted CMV epitopes, whose presentation resists viral immunomodulation. Because public TCR beta signatures pointed to carriage of CMV infection together with the matching HLA type, the HLA type of each donor mattered for the analysis.

Sequencing relied on an Illumina HiSeq 1500. TCRdb passed the public sequencing reads through fastp at Q25 and MiXCR, retaining productive beta sequences. Rows are unified per CDR3 protein, each entry keeping the most common DNA and genes. Counted in this sample were a few hundred thousand distinct CDR3 sequences; 22% of them appeared once. The biggest ten clones account for under 25% of the sample. Overall study results and their limits: Carriers of CMV infection plus the relevant HLA type were discriminated by the cumulative frequency of public TCR beta family members in the study cohort and in an independent approximately 340-donor cohort. In the ex vivo response, HLA-C-restricted CMV-specific TCR beta clonotypes were dominant, and in two of eight donors the single most frequent clonotype came from this HLA-C-restricted group.

There are many counts of this clonotype. The specificity of this receptor is unknown. No base quality information exists; no much larger clone differs at one position. CDR3 length: 13 amino acids, cysteine to phenylalanine. Left in the record is the CDR3 DNA by itself, 39 bases read in frame from the first base. The germline V gene gives CDR1 as SGHTA and CDR2 as FQGNSA. V loses 3 bases of germline sequence and J loses 0 bases, and the interval between the two ends is 6 bases. The intended sense of this specimen's treatment or condition label: in vitro stimulation with specific CMV peptide epitopes to enrich CMV-specific T cells.

This clonotype was obtained from a human donor in good health (CMV status not recorded). Some clones in this sample may be carry-over from other donors' samples. The source was cultured PBMCs, collected from culture after CMV antigen stimulation. The V and J segments used are TRBV7-2 and TRBJ2-7; no D gene can be assigned with confidence. The DNA reads as follows: TGTGCCAGCAGCTTGGGTTACTCCTACGAGCAGTACTTC. It codes for CASSLGYSYEQYF.